This T cell receptor (beta chain) was sequenced in a study of blood T cell repertoires in COVID-19. Across the whole study: Acute and convalescent COVID-19 specimens originated in the United States, Italy and Spain. Sources were T cells, B-cell-depleted T cells, or PBMCs; the material itself was cDNA or gDNA.

In the original workflow: Reference gene primer amplification gave nucleated cell count estimates. Sequencing was performed with immunoSEQ multiplex PCR; in TCRdb, only in-frame clones are kept and a portion is missing. D and trimming were read from the DNA, whereas the V and J calls and clone size are those reported in that table. The table has about 64,000 clones, around 80% seen once. Trimming left V 5 bases short and J 2 bases short, with 14 bases between. CDR3 length: 15 residues. In germline, CDR1 is SGHRS, CDR2 YFSETQ. Seattle-derived patients entered the study during active infection and were followed longitudinally.

This clonotype originated in a man aged 55 to 69 with COVID-19, enrolled during active disease. The chain has TRBV5-1 and TRBJ1-5; a weak D match, TRBD1 (5 bases). Input material: peripheral blood. Here the CDR3 DNA reads TGCGCCAGCAGGCCGGAGTGGGGGGGCAATCAGCCCCAGCATTTT. Amino acid sequence: CASRPEWGGNQPQHF.